The 23 T cell receptor beta chains given below trace back to one sample, sequenced in a study of T-cell reconstitution after alpha-beta-depleted transplantation in children. The library targeted TCRbeta and was prepared with unique molecular identifiers. TCRdb used MiXCR to reprocess the PCR reads, holding one entry per CDR3 protein. The data contain around 200,000 distinct CDR3 sequences, 11% of them singletons. The sequences come from PBMCs, collected before TCRalphabeta/CD19-depleted stem cell transplant. Source of these receptors: a child under two years old with acute myeloid leukemia, due to receive a stem cell transplant.

The table lists this clonotype with many counts. V is TRBV3-1 and J is TRBJ2-7; 7 bases are a match to TRBD1. Germline V CDR1 and CDR2: LGHDT, YNNKEL (reference sequence). The CDR3 length is 13 residues. V dropped 10 bases and J dropped 5; count of bases not matched to a gene: 11. CDR3 sequence (DNA): TGTGCCACCAGGGGGAAAGGGTTCGACGAGCAGTACTTC. Protein sequence: CATRGKGFDEQYF.

Many counts were recorded for this clonotype. The chain uses TRBV20-1 and TRBJ2-3, with 11 nucleotides matching TRBD2. Germline lookup yields CDR1 DFQATT and CDR2 SNEGSKA (reference sequence). J lost 2 bases, V lost 1 base, and 8 bases had no gene match. The CDR3 totals 17 residues. The CDR3 sequence is CSARVGTSGRVTDTQYF. Written as DNA, the CDR3 is TGCAGTGCTAGAGTTGGGACTAGCGGAAGGGTCACAGATACGCAGTATTTT.

This clonotype was seen ten or more times. The chain joins TRBV10-3 to TRBJ2-3, with 7 bases that match TRBD2. The trim removed 6 bases at V and 5 bases at J, leaving 5 bases unmatched. CDR1 and CDR2 from the germline V gene are ENHRY and SYGVKD. This CDR3 has 13 amino acids. DNA of the CDR3: TGTGCCATCAGCCGACTAGCCGGAGATACGCAGTATTTT. This gives the protein CAISRLAGDTQYF.

This rearrangement joins TRBV20-1 to TRBJ1-4; TRBD1 is a possible D gene (5 bases). The CDR3 has 16 amino acids. Germline V lookup: CDR1 DFQATT, CDR2 SNEGSKA (reference sequence). The V end lost 3 bases, the J end lost 6 bases, and 20 bases lay between the germline ends. The CDR3 loop is CSASLGPGEEDEKLFF. The CDR3 DNA follows: TGCAGTGCTAGTTTGGGTCCGGGGGAGGAGGATGAAAAACTGTTTTTT.

Many counts were recorded for this clonotype. This rearrangement joins TRBV4-1 to TRBJ1-6; D unresolved. Between the trimmed V and J ends, which lost 2 bases and 6 bases, there was a span of 8 bases. The CDR3 is 14 residues long. CDR1 is MGHRA, CDR2 YSYEKL, per germline. CDR3 DNA: TGCGCCAGCAGCCAATTCGGGCTTAATTCACCCCTCCACTTT. It codes for CASSQFGLNSPLHF.

At least ten counts were recorded for this clonotype. V gene TRBV5-1 combines with J gene TRBJ2-1, with no clear D. V was clipped by 0 bases and J by 6 bases, with 7 bases between them. This CDR3 comprises 13 residues. The germline V gene encodes CDR1 SGHRS and CDR2 YFSETQ. The CDR3 bases are TGCGCCAGCAGCTTGGGAGGTCCCAATGAGCAGTTCTTC. This codes for CASSLGGPNEQFF.

This clonotype was found a few times. J is TRBJ2-3 and V is TRBV12-3 or TRBV12-4, with 7 positions matching TRBD2. CDR3 length: 15 amino acids. Trimming at V came to 3 bases and at J to 4 bases, leaving 7 bases not matched to a gene. CDR3 bases: TGTGCCAGCAGTTTGGGGGGGGGGACCGCAGATACGCAGTATTTT. As protein: CASSLGGGTADTQYF.

This clonotype was detected a few times. J is TRBJ2-3 and V is TRBV5-5; D is tentatively TRBD1 or TRBD2 (5 bases each). Per the germline V gene, CDR1 is SGHKS and CDR2 is YYEKEE (reference sequence). The CDR3 is 15 residues long. V dropped 4 bases and J dropped 6 bases, with 18 bases sitting between them. Written as DNA, the CDR3 is TGTGCCAGCAGCCCCCCAATGGTGGGGACGGATACGCAGTATTTT. This gives the protein CASSPPMVGTDTQYF.

V and J are TRBV28 and TRBJ1-3; D is uncertain. The germline CDR1 and CDR2 sequences are MDHEN and SYDVKM. The ends were cut back, 5 bases at V and 5 bases at J, with 13 bases in the middle. This CDR3 region has 14 residues. CDR3: CASSAPRNRNTIYF. CDR3 nucleotides: TGTGCCAGCAGTGCTCCGAGAAATAGAAACACCATATATTTT.

Ten or more counts support this clonotype. The DNA of the CDR3 is TGCAGTGCTAGAGTAAGGTGGCGGGAGAGTGAGCAGTACTTC. Translated, it gives CSARVRWRESEQYF. The genes are TRBV20-1 and TRBJ2-7, with TRBD2 identical over 7 bases. There are 14 residues in the CDR3. V gave up 1 base and J gave up 7 bases; unmatched junction bases: 10. Germline CDR1 DFQATT, CDR2 SNEGSKA (reference sequence).

This clonotype was observed many times. The chain has TRBV5-1 and TRBJ2-1; D perhaps matches TRBD2 (5 bases). Germline-derived CDR1 and CDR2 are SGHRS and YFSETQ. V lost 4 bases, J lost 6 bases, and 14 bases lay in between. The CDR3 is made up of 14 amino acids. The chain's CDR3 is CASSPGLNPNEQFF. The CDR3 nucleotides read TGCGCCAGCAGCCCAGGACTCAACCCCAATGAGCAGTTCTTC.

This clonotype appeared many times. The CDR3 protein is CASSFGPAGANGNTIYF. The DNA of the CDR3 is TGTGCCAGCAGCTTTGGACCGGCAGGGGCAAATGGAAACACCATATATTTT. This chain uses TRBV5-4 with TRBJ1-3, with D perhaps TRBD1 (6 bases). Deletions cut 2 bases from V and 3 bases from J, with 18 bases between. CDR3 size: 17 residues. Germline loops: CDR1 SGHNT, CDR2 YYREEE (reference sequence).

This clonotype has just a few counts. The chain carries TRBV5-1 and TRBJ1-2; 9 nucleotides line up with TRBD1. The trim removed 4 bases at V and 0 bases at J, leaving 10 bases unmatched. The CDR3 extends over 17 amino acids. Per the germline V gene, CDR1 is SGHRS and CDR2 is YFSETQ. CDR3 nucleotide sequence: TGCGCCAGCAGCCGTGACACAGGGGGCCGAGCTAACTATGGCTACACCTTC. Amino acid sequence: CASSRDTGGRANYGYTF.

This clonotype has a count of ten or more. This chain links TRBV20-1 with TRBJ2-1, with 9 bases that match TRBD2. Trimming cost V 6 bases and J 2 bases; bases outside gene matches: 8. Germline V lookup: CDR1 DFQATT, CDR2 SNEGSKA (reference sequence). The CDR3 extends over 15 amino acids. DNA of the CDR3: TGCAGTGCCGAGGCGTTAGCGGGAGCCTACAATGAGCAGTTCTTC. This gives the protein CSAEALAGAYNEQFF.

Note on this clonotype: Being one base from a much bigger clone, this may be a read error. The CDR3 loop is CASSLTGISYNEQLF. CDR3 nucleotide sequence: TGCGCCAGCAGCTTAACAGGGATCTCCTACAATGAGCAGCTCTTC. The J gene is TRBJ2-1, the V gene TRBV5-1; D is perhaps TRBD1 (6 bases). This CDR3 spans 15 amino acids. Germline-derived CDR1 and CDR2 are SGHRS and YFSETQ.

At least ten counts were recorded for this clonotype. The rearrangement joins TRBV12-3 or TRBV12-4 to TRBJ2-7, with TRBD1 identical over 7 bases. V lost 6 bases to trimming and J lost 2 bases; unmatched junction nucleotides: 7. There are 14 residues in the CDR3. Here the CDR3 reads CASRGGRGTYEQYF. CDR3 sequence (DNA): TGTGCCAGCAGAGGGGGCAGGGGCACCTACGAGCAGTACTTC.

This clonotype was observed many times. The V gene is TRBV12-3 or TRBV12-4, the J gene TRBJ1-2; the D is unclear. The CDR3 length is 12 residues. The V gene lost 8 bases and the J gene lost 2 bases, with 9 bases spanning the gap. The CDR3, as DNA: TGTGCCAGCGCACAGCAAAACTATGGCTACACCTTC. Its protein is CASAQQNYGYTF.

The chain uses TRBV5-5 and TRBJ1-2; 7 bases are a match to TRBD1. The CDR3 is made up of 14 amino acids. After removal of 2 bases from V and 11 bases from J, the junction contained 12 bases not matched to a gene. Germline values: CDR1 SGHKS, CDR2 YYEKEE (reference sequence). This CDR3 reads CASSFGTASALYTF. CDR3 DNA: TGTGCCAGCAGCTTCGGGACAGCGAGCGCCTTGTACACCTTC.

This clonotype has ten or more counts. The chain links TRBV12-3 or TRBV12-4 to TRBJ2-7; D is undetermined. The V end lost 2 bases, the J end lost 7 bases, and 9 bases lay between the germline ends. The length of the CDR3 is 12 residues. CDR3 residues: CASSLTSLEQYF. CDR3 DNA: TGTGCCAGCAGTTTAACCTCTTTGGAGCAGTACTTC.

This clonotype was counted ten times or more. The J gene is TRBJ2-1, the V gene TRBV3-1, with D unresolved. Trimming shortened V by 3 bases and J by 7 bases, and 7 bases separated the two germline ends. Germline CDR1 and CDR2: LGHDT and YNNKEL (reference sequence). The CDR3 runs to 12 residues. The CDR3 sequence: CASSHPRNEQFF. The CDR3 region has the DNA TGTGCCAGCAGCCATCCCAGGAATGAGCAGTTCTTC.

The genes are TRBV5-1 and TRBJ2-6; possibly TRBD1 or TRBD2 for D (5 bases each). The CDR3 length is 15 residues. Germline lookup yields CDR1 SGHRS and CDR2 YFSETQ. Trimming left V 0 bases short and J 2 bases short, with 6 bases between. CDR3 amino acids: CASSLGGTGANVLTF. CDR3 bases: TGCGCCAGCAGCTTGGGGGGGACTGGGGCCAACGTCCTGACTTTC.

The table lists this clonotype with many counts. The genes are TRBV20-1 and TRBJ2-7, with unresolved D. Deletions cut 3 bases from V and 3 bases from J, with 12 bases between. CDR1 and CDR2 (germline): DFQATT, SNEGSKA (reference sequence). This CDR3 contains 13 residues. In DNA, the CDR3 is TGCAGTGCTAGGTACCCCGGAGTCTACGAGCAGTACTTC. Its translation is CSARYPGVYEQYF.

The table lists this clonotype with many counts. The chain employs TRBV9 and TRBJ2-2, with 8 bases fitting TRBD1. The CDR3 spans 13 residues. J lost 7 bases, V lost 1 base, and 0 bases had no gene match. Germline V gives CDR1 SGDLS, CDR2 YYNGEE. CDR3 bases: TGTGCCAGCAGCGTAACAGGGGGCGGGGAGCTGTTTTTT. Encoded protein: CASSVTGGGELFF. Complete variable domain (other parts from reference TRBV9 and TRBJ2-2): DSGVTQTPKHLITATGQRVTLRCSPRSGDLSVYWYQQSLDQGLQFLIQYYNGEERAKGNILERFSAQQFPDLHSELNLSSLELGDSALYFCASSVTGGGELFFGEGSRLTVL.